This TCR beta chain emerged from a study of OX40 agonist ivuxolimab in advanced cancers. Study context: There were three patients with partial responses, one having hepatocellular carcinoma and two cutaneous melanoma. Study-level results: At 0.1 to 3.0 mg/kg, CD4+ and CD8+ blood T cells expanded clonally by week 6.

Repertoires were generated with immunoSEQ multiplex PCR, while TCRdb's copy carries only in-frame clones and drops some. The sample lists under 70,000 clones, 85% seen once, with approximately 2% in the top ten. V dropped 7 bases and J dropped 4 bases, with 13 bases sitting between them. This CDR3 has 13 residues. Germline values: CDR1 SNHLY, CDR2 FYNNEI. This clone was counted between two and nine times. Antigen specificity is unknown. The sample in question was CD4+ or CD8+ T cells sorted from blood, obtained in a trial of the OX40 agonist ivuxolimab. V usage is TRBV2 and J usage is TRBJ1-2; D not resolved. The TCR originated in an adult with an advanced solid tumor such as melanoma, head and neck, liver or kidney cancer. The CDR3 nucleotides read TGTGCCAGCACCCCCGGGGAGGGCTATGGCTACACCTTC. Protein: CASTPGEGYGYTF.